The present TCR beta chain was sequenced within a study of blood T cells in healthy people across ages (dated by TCRdb to the mid-2010s). Looking at the study overall: Template switching captured roughly one uniquely barcoded TCR beta cDNA molecule per two T cells in model experiments. Two additional independent replicas of 1 million unique cDNA reads from the same blood draw were analyzed for two donors (one aged 18 to 29 and one aged 80 or older). The donors were split into four age groups: young (average approximately 16 years), middle-aged (roughly 42), aged (62) and long-lived (roughly 80). To avoid experimental bias, donors of different ages were randomly spread across the sequencing lanes. Age-related changes in TCR beta repertoire diversity were measured in the study by deep sequencing normalized with unique cDNA molecular identifiers. Overall results and qualifications from the work: Because the CMV infection status of the donors was unknown, age-related changes in expanded clonotypes may potentially have been confounded. Estimates of total diversity from one million sequenced T cells were regarded as lower bounds and underestimates. The long-lived group showed more naive CD4+ T cells, fewer expanded clones and increased TCR diversity than the aged group, suggesting age selection. Conclusive comparison of naive and antigen-experienced compartments was prevented by the profiling of bulk unsorted PBMCs. As age increased, observed TCR beta diversity per million T cells dropped in a roughly linear way, and a significant reduction was already evident by age about 40. Observed TCR beta diversity correlated strongly with the percentage of naive T cells measured by flow cytometry.

Trimming removed 6 bases from V and 0 bases from J; the gene matches leave 5 bases unexplained. Sequences DFQATT (CDR1) and SNEGSKA (CDR2) are obtained from the germline V gene (reference sequence). Including cysteine and phenylalanine, the CDR3 has 14 amino acids. The only DNA kept is the CDR3, 42 bases in frame from the first base. Systemically healthy Caucasian individuals from Russia, 39 in total and aged about 6 to 90 years, were included as donors. Around 9.9 milliliters of peripheral blood were collected from each donor into EDTA-treated Vacutainer tubes. PBMCs were isolated by Ficoll-Paque density-gradient centrifugation, with at least 6.5 million obtained per sample. Total RNA, at least 6 micrograms per sample, was extracted from PBMCs with Trizol reagent. Naive CD45RAhigh/CD27high T cell percentages were measured by flow cytometry on a PBMC aliquot from every donor. Libraries were made using 5' RACE. These reads were obtained on an Illumina HiSeq 2500. A second PCR of roughly 7 to 11 cycles was performed with a sample-barcoded 5' primer and a J-beta primer mix. A unique molecular identifier was introduced onto each TCR beta cDNA molecule by a template-switch 5' adaptor carrying 12 random nucleotides. Each sample yielded at least 3 million CDR3-containing paired-end reads. First-strand cDNA synthesis was performed from all RNA using the Mint cDNA synthesis kit, with priming by a TRBC-specific oligonucleotide. After uracil-DNA glycosylase treatment, a first 18-cycle PCR used universal primers M1SS and BC2_uni_R on all cDNA. Per the original workflow: Normalization of each sample was performed by random selection of 1 million high-quality reads, each carrying a distinct molecular identifier. Reads with shared molecular identifiers were discarded instead of being binned into consensus sequences. MiTCR, with a Q25 quality threshold and the strictest error-elimination algorithm, was used for CDR3 identification, clonotype clustering and error correction. A nonparametric unseen species model using Euler transformation provided a lower-bound estimate of total TCR beta diversity. The public reads were reprocessed in TCRdb via fastp at Q25 and MiXCR, keeping in-frame beta chains. Rows with one shared CDR3 protein collapse into an entry with the most common genes and DNA. TCRdb assigned the V and J calls; the authors' analysis was not used. This sample has some 1.6 million distinct CDR3 sequences in its table, and roughly a third of those were observed once. The ten largest account for 11% of the sample.

The sample holds a few counts of this clonotype. No cognate antigen has been identified for it. No base quality values were provided; no much bigger clone lies one nucleotide off. The receptor was isolated from a woman under 40 in good health. The sequencing input was blood. This chain joins TRBV20-1 to TRBJ2-1; 7 middle bases align to TRBD1. The CDR3 is CSAEGDSSYNEQFF. The bases are TGCAGTGCCGAGGGGGACAGCTCCTACAATGAGCAGTTCTTC.